This T cell receptor (beta chain) came from a study of blood T cell repertoires in COVID-19. Study-wide background: COVID-19 samples, acute and convalescent, were from the United States, Italy and Spain.

Authors' processing steps: Scientists estimated how many nucleated cells there were by amplifying reference gene primers. Here immunoSEQ multiplex PCR was the method, and the copy in TCRdb shows in-frame clones only, minus some. The V and J calls and clone size are taken from that table; D and trimming were inferred from the DNA. The repertoire consists of roughly 250,000 clones, with 80% to 90% occurring once and the leading ten covering approximately 4.2%. The CDR3 sequence is 15 residues long. Germline CDR1 SGHRS, CDR2 YFSETQ. V lost 4 bases and J 7 bases, leaving 15 bases between the germline ends.

This TCR was sampled from a woman aged 25 to 39 who had recovered from COVID-19. Material: PBMCs or T cells enriched from blood (not recorded which). V gene TRBV5-1 combines with J gene TRBJ1-6; D is ambiguous. The CDR3 DNA follows: TGCGCCAGCAGCCGGGATGCCTCTGAAAATTCACCCCTCCACTTT. It yields the protein CASSRDASENSPLHF.